The next 17 T cell receptor beta chains were all read from a single sample in a study of T cells in Graves' hyperthyroidism and ophthalmopathy. Amplified TCR beta CDR3 regions derived from RNA transcripts. HTBI primers were employed in a first-round RT-PCR of the TCR CDR3. TCRdb itself ran the multiplex PCR reads through MiXCR, one entry per CDR3 protein. Of about 700,000 distinct CDR3 sequences in the sample, around 13% were seen once. Sequenced input: blood. The receptors derive from a woman under 30 with Graves' hyperthyroidism.

V is TRBV6-9 and J is TRBJ1-1; D not certain. Germline CDR1 and CDR2: MNHGY and SVAAGI. The V end lost 0 bases, the J end lost 4 bases, and 12 bases lay between the germline ends. This CDR3 is 15 amino acids long. The CDR3 DNA is TGTGCCAGCAGTTATTCGCAGATTGTGGTCACTGAAGCTTTCTTT. This gives the protein CASSYSQIVVTEAFF.

This clonotype was seen ten or more times. The V call is TRBV20-1, the J call TRBJ2-1; 11 bases map to TRBD2. The V gene end was trimmed by 6 bases and the J gene end by 2 bases; junction bases not matched to a gene: 9. The CDR3 runs to 16 residues. The V gene's germline CDR1 is DFQATT and CDR2 SNEGSKA (reference sequence). The DNA for the CDR3 is TGCAGTGCCTCGCCTAGCGGGAGGACTACCTACAATGAGCAGTTCTTC. Its translation: CSASPSGRTTYNEQFF.

The genes are TRBV11-2 and TRBJ2-7, with 11 bases matching TRBD2. V lost 1 base and J lost 3; bases outside the gene matches: 5. The CDR3 spans 16 residues. Germline CDR1 and CDR2: SGHAT and FQNNGV. CDR3 DNA: TGTGCCAGCAGCTTAGTGGGACTAGCGGAAATCTACGAGCAGTACTTC. The encoded protein is CASSLVGLAEIYEQYF.

This clonotype was counted at least ten times. The rearrangement joins TRBV7-3 to TRBJ2-5; D is ambiguous. The CDR3 sequence is 15 residues long. V lost 2 bases and J 1 base, leaving 11 bases between the germline ends. Germline V gene data show CDR1 as SGHTA and CDR2 as FQGTGA. The CDR3 region has the DNA TGTGCCAGCAGCTTAGCTCCAGGAGTCCAAGAGACCCAGTACTTC. Residues: CASSLAPGVQETQYF. The complete variable domain, with remaining parts taken from reference TRBV7-3 and TRBJ2-5, reads GAGVSQTPSNKVTEKGKYVELRCDPISGHTALYWYRQSLGQGPEFLIYFQGTGAADDSGLPNDRFFAVRPEGSVSTLKIQRTERGDSAVYLCASSLAPGVQETQYFGPGTRLLVL.

This clonotype occurred a few times. The J gene is TRBJ2-6, the V gene TRBV10-3; either TRBD1 or TRBD2 may fit D (5 bases each). With 7 bases removed from V and 0 bases from J, the gap between germline ends came to 7 bases. This CDR3 has 14 amino acids. Germline-derived CDR1 and CDR2 are ENHRY and SYGVKD. The chain's CDR3 is CAIMGDSGANVLTF. CDR3 in DNA: TGTGCCATCATGGGGGACTCTGGGGCCAACGTCCTGACTTTC.

This clonotype was observed a few times. The chain is built from TRBV7-9 and TRBJ1-4, with a tentative D call TRBD1 (5 bases). Trimming removed 0 bases from V and 0 bases from J, with 14 bases in between. The CDR3 covers 18 residues. Germline assignment: CDR1 SEHNR and CDR2 FQNEAQ (reference sequence). Here the CDR3 DNA reads TGTGCCAGCAGCTTAGCGTATACAGGAATCGCAACTAATGAAAAACTGTTTTTT. Protein: CASSLAYTGIATNEKLFF.

The chain is built from TRBV6-6 and TRBJ2-4; D assignment may be TRBD1 or TRBD2 (5 bases each). Germline assignment: CDR1 MNHNY and CDR2 SVGAGI (reference sequence). V dropped 2 bases and J dropped 6 bases, with 11 bases sitting between them. The CDR3 consists of 14 residues. CDR3 in amino acids: CASSYGGSGNIQYF. The CDR3 DNA follows: TGTGCCAGCAGTTACGGGGGTTCGGGAAACATTCAGTACTTC.

The sample holds a few counts of this clonotype. The gene calls are TRBV7-9 and TRBJ2-1; 8 bases map to TRBD1. V shed 5 bases, J shed 0 bases, and the junction held 6 bases outside the gene matches. CDR1 and CDR2 from the germline V gene are SEHNR and FQNEAQ (reference sequence). The CDR3 totals 16 residues. Here the CDR3 DNA reads TGTGCCAGCAGCCCAGACAGGGGAAGCTCCTACAATGAGCAGTTCTTC. Translated: CASSPDRGSSYNEQFF.

Ten or more counts support this clonotype. This chain joins TRBV7-9 and TRBJ1-2; tentatively, D is TRBD1 (5 bases). V was shortened by 1 base and J by 6 bases, with 15 bases between the two germline ends. This CDR3 spans 15 amino acids. CDR1 is SEHNR and CDR2 is FQNEAQ in the germline V gene (reference sequence). CDR3 bases: TGTGCCAGCAGCTTAGAGACAGAAGTTGAGCATGGCTACACCTTC. This codes for CASSLETEVEHGYTF.

Note on this clonotype: A much larger clone differs by one base, so this may be a read error. The V gene is TRBV6-2 or TRBV6-3, the J gene TRBJ2-1; D possibly corresponds to TRBD2 (5 bases). Germline V gene sequence: CDR1 MNHEY, CDR2 SVGEGT. CDR3 size: 13 residues. This chain's CDR3 is CASSYFRDNEKFF. Here the CDR3 DNA reads TGTGCCAGCAGCTACTTTCGGGATAATGAGAAGTTCTTC.

The table lists this clonotype with a few counts. The chain carries TRBV4-1 and TRBJ2-3; 9 bases align to TRBD2. Germline V gene lookup returns CDR1 MGHRA and CDR2 YSYEKL. Trimming cost V 0 bases and J 4 bases; bases outside gene matches: 11. This CDR3 contains 18 residues. The CDR3 region is CASSQDLLSGSSADTQYF. The CDR3 nucleotides are TGCGCCAGCAGCCAAGACTTACTTAGCGGGAGCTCGGCAGATACGCAGTATTTT.

This clonotype was seen at least ten times. The chain couples TRBV30 to TRBJ1-1; D not resolved. CDR1 and CDR2 (germline): GTSNPN, SVGIG (reference sequence). The CDR3 length is 13 residues. Trimming left V 2 bases short and J 2 bases short, with 9 bases between. CDR3 bases: TGTGCCTGGAGTCTTGCAGTTAACACTGAAGCTTTCTTT. Protein: CAWSLAVNTEAFF.

The chain links TRBV11-2 to TRBJ2-5, with TRBD1 matching 9 bases. The CDR3 contains 19 residues. Germline V gene lookup returns CDR1 SGHAT and CDR2 FQNNGV. V shed 5 bases and J 4 bases; nucleotides not matched to a gene: 20. The CDR3 nucleotides are TGTGCCAGCAGCCCCATCACACCTGTGTGGGGACAGGGTTTAGAGACCCAGTACTTC. It yields the protein CASSPITPVWGQGLETQYF.

This clonotype was counted a few times. CDR3 bases: TGTGCCAGCGTCTCCGGGGGGAGCTCCTACGAGCAGTACTTC. Protein product: CASVSGGSSYEQYF. V gene TRBV6-2 or TRBV6-3 combines with J gene TRBJ2-7, with 7 bases aligning to TRBD2. CDR1 and CDR2 (germline): MNHEY, SVGEGT. V trimming: 8 bases; J trimming: 0 bases; junction bases outside the gene matches: 7. There are 14 residues in the CDR3.

There are many counts of this clonotype. The chain recombines TRBV29-1 with TRBJ1-4; tentative D call: TRBD1 (5 bases). CDR3 length equals 13 residues. Germline CDR1 reads SQVTM; CDR2 reads ANQGSEA. V was trimmed by 6 bases and J by 4 bases, leaving 12 bases between them. CDR3 DNA sequence: TGCAGCGTCCTACGGGGCCTTAATGAAAAACTGTTTTTT. This sequence encodes CSVLRGLNEKLFF. Supplemented by reference TRBV29-1 and TRBJ1-4, the full variable domain reads SAVISQKPSRDICQRGTSLTIQCQVDSQVTMMFWYRQQPGQSLTLIATANQGSEATYESGFVIDKFPISRPNLTFSTLTVSNMSPEDSSIYLCSVLRGLNEKLFFGSGTQLSVL.

This clonotype was recorded once. The V gene is TRBV4-2, the J gene TRBJ2-3, with D perhaps TRBD2 (6 bases). The CDR3 contains 17 residues. Deletions cut 1 base from V and 5 bases from J, with 19 bases between. CDR1 and CDR2 from the germline V gene are LGHNA and YNFKEQ. The CDR3 loop is CASSQAIIKGGLDTQYF. CDR3 sequence (DNA): TGTGCCAGCAGCCAAGCGATCATAAAAGGAGGGCTAGATACGCAGTATTTT.

This clonotype showed up many times. The chain carries TRBV11-2 and TRBJ2-7; D is uncertain. V was shortened by 6 bases and J by 2 bases, with 11 bases between the two germline ends. Germline loops: CDR1 SGHAT, CDR2 FQNNGV. The CDR3 contains 13 residues. This CDR3 reads CASSLGLTYEQYF. CDR3 DNA sequence: TGTGCCAGCAGTTTGGGCCTGACCTACGAGCAGTACTTC. The whole variable domain, remainder taken from reference TRBV11-2 and TRBJ2-7, is EAGVAQSPRYKIIEKRQSVAFWCNPISGHATLYWYQQILGQGPKLLIQFQNNGVVDDSQLPKDRFSAERLKGVDSTLKIQPAKLEDSAVYLCASSLGLTYEQYFGPGTRLTVT.